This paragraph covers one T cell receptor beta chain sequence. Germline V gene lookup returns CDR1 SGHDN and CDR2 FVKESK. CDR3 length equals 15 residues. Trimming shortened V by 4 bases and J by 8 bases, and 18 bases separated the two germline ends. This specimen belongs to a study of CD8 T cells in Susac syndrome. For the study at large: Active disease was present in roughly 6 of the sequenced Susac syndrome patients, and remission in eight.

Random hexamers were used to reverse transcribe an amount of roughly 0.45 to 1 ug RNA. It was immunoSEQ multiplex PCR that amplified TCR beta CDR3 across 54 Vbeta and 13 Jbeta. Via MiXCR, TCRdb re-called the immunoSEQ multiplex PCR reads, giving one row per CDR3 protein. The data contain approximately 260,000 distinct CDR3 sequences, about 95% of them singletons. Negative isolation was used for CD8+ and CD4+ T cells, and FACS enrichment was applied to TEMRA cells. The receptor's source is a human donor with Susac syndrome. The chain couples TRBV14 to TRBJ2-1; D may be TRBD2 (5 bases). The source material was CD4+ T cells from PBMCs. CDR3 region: CASSPRASMYYEQFF. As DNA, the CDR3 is TGTGCCAGCAGCCCACGGGCTAGCATGTACTATGAGCAGTTCTTC.